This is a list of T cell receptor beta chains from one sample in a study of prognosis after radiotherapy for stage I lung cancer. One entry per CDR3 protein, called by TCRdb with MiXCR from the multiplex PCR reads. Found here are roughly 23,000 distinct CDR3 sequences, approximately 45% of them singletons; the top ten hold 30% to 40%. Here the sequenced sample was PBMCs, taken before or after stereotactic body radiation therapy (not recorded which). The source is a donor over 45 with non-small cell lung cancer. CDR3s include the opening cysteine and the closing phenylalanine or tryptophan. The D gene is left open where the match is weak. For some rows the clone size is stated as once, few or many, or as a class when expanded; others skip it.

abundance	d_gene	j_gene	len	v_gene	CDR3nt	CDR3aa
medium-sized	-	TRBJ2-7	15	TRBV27	TGTGCCAGCAGTCCCACGCCTAGTAGGTCCTACGAGCAGTACTTC	CASSPTPSRSYEQYF
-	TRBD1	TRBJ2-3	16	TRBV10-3	TGTGCCATCATACCCTGGACAGGGGAGGTCACAGATATGCAGTATTTT	CAIIPWTGEVTDMQYF
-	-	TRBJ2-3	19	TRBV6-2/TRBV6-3	TGTGCCAGCAGTTACGATAGCGGTATGGCCGGAATCGGCAGAGATACGCAGTATTTT	CASSYDSGMAGIGRDTQYF
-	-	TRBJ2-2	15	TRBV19	TGTGCCATCCTAACCCGGTACGGACATTTCGGGGAGCTGTTTTTT	CAILTRYGHFGELFF
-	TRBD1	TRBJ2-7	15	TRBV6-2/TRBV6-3	TGTGCCAGCAGTAAACTGACAGGGGGCGTCTACGAGCAGTACTTC	CASSKLTGGVYEQYF
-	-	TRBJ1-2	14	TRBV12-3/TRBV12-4	TGTGCCAGCAGACTTACCGGGACGGACAAGGGCTACACCTTC	CASRLTGTDKGYTF
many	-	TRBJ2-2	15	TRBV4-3	TGCGCCAGCAGCCAAGAAGCGGATAACACCGGGGAGCTGTTTTTT	CASSQEADNTGELFF
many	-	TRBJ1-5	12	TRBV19	TGTGCCAGTAGTCCCATTAGCCAGCCCCAGCATTTT	CASSPISQPQHF
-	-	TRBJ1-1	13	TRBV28	TGTGCCAGCAGTCCCCAACAGAACACTGAAGCTTTCTTT	CASSPQQNTEAFF
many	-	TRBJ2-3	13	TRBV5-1	TGCGCCAGCAGCTCCGGCGGGGAGGATACGCAGTATTTT	CASSSGGEDTQYF
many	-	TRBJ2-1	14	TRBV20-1	TGCAGTGCTAGAGTCTGGGACCGAGGCAATGAGCAGTTCTTC	CSARVWDRGNEQFF
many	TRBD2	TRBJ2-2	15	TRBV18	TGTGCCAGCTCACCAGGAGCGGGGCCCACCGGGGAGCTGTTTTTT	CASSPGAGPTGELFF
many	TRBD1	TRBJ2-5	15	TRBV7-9	TGTGCCAGCAGCACCGGACAGGGAGAATTGGAGACCCAGTACTTC	CASSTGQGELETQYF
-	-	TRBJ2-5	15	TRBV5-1	TGCGCCAGCAGCTTAGGACGCCCTGGGGAAGAGACCCAGTACTTC	CASSLGRPGEETQYF
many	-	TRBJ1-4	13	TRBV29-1	TGCAGCGTCGGGGGAGCAGTAGGGGAAAAACTGTTTTTT	CSVGGAVGEKLFF
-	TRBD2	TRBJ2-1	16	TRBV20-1	TGCAGTGGTAGGGGTAGCGGGGGGGATACCTACAATGAGCAGTTCTTC	CSGRGSGGDTYNEQFF
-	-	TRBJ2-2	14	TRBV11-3	TGTGCCAGCAGCGGTGGAGTGAACACCGGGGAGCTGTTTTTT	CASSGGVNTGELFF
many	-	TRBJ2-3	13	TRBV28	TGTGCCAGCAGCCGACCGGGTGTTGATACGCAGTATTTT	CASSRPGVDTQYF
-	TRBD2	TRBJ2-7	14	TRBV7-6	TGTGCCAGCAGCTTCAGCGGGAGTTCCGGGGAGCAGTACTTC	CASSFSGSSGEQYF
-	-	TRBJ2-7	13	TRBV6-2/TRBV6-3	TGTGCCATCAGGAGTGGCAGTTCCTACGAGCAGTACTTC	CAIRSGSSYEQYF
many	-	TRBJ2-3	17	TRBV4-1	TGCGCCAGCAGCCAAGGGACACTAGGTGCTGGCACAGATACGCAGTATTTT	CASSQGTLGAGTDTQYF
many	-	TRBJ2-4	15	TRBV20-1	TGCAGTGCTAGAGGTTGGAGCGATGCCAAAAACATTCAGTACTTC	CSARGWSDAKNIQYF
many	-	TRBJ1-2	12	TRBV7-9	TGTGCCAGCAGCTTAGCGACAGCCCCTGGGACCTTC	CASSLATAPGTF
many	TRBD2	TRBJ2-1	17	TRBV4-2	TGTGCCAGCAGCCAAGGGGGGGTAGCGGGGGGGCAAAATGAGCAGTTCTTC	CASSQGGVAGGQNEQFF
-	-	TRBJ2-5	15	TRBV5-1	TGCGCCAGCAGCTTGACAACCAATCTTCAAGAGACCCAGTACTTC	CASSLTTNLQETQYF
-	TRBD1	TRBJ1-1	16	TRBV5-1	TGTGCCAGCAGCTTGGTTACAGGGGGGGGCAACACTGAAGCTTTCTTT	CASSLVTGGGNTEAFF
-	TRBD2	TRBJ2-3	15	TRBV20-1	TGCAGTGCTAGGTGGACTAGCGGGAGCCCAGATACGCAGTATTTT	CSARWTSGSPDTQYF
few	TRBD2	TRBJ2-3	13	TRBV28	TGTGCCAGTTTAGCGGGAGTGGCAGATACGCAGTATTTT	CASLAGVADTQYF
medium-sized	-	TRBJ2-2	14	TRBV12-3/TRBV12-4	TGTGCCAGCAGTTTATCTAGCGCTACCGGGGAGCTGTTTTTT	CASSLSSATGELFF
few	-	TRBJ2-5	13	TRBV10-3	TGTGCCATCAGTGAGAAGCGGGAAGAGACCCAGTACTTC	CAISEKREETQYF
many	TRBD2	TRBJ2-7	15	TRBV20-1	TGCAGTGCCCGCCCTAGCGGGGGATTCTCCTACGAGCAGTACTTC	CSARPSGGFSYEQYF
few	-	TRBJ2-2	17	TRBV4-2	TGTGCCAGCAGCCAAGATGGATCCGGGAGAGGTAACGGGGAGCTGTTTTTT	CASSQDGSGRGNGELFF
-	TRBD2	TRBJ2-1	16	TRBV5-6	TGTGCCAGCAGCCACTCGGGACTAGCGGGGGACAATGAGCAGTTCTTC	CASSHSGLAGDNEQFF
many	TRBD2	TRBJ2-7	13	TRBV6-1	TGTGCCAGCAGCCATAGCGGGGCGCTGGGGCAGTACTTC	CASSHSGALGQYF
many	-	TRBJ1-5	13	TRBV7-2	TGTGCCAGCAGCTTCGGGCGAAATCAGCCCCAGCATTTT	CASSFGRNQPQHF
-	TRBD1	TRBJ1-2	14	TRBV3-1	TGTGCCAGCAGCCGGGGACAGCAAATTTATGGCTACACCTTC	CASSRGQQIYGYTF
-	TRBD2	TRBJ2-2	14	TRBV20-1	TGCAGTGCTAGAGATGCTAGCGGTACCGGGGAGCTGTTTTTT	CSARDASGTGELFF
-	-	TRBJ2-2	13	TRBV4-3	TGCGCCAGCAGCCAAGATGGGGACGGGGAGCTGTTTTTT	CASSQDGDGELFF
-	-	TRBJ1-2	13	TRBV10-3	TGTGCCATCAGTGAGGACAGACACTATGGCTACACCTTC	CAISEDRHYGYTF
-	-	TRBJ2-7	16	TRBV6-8	TGTGCCAGCATTTACTCCGAGGGGGGGACCCTCTACGAGCAGTACTTC	CASIYSEGGTLYEQYF
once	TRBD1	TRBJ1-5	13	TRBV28	TGTGCCAGCAGTGGGACAGTCAATCAGCCCAAGCATTTT	CASSGTVNQPKHF